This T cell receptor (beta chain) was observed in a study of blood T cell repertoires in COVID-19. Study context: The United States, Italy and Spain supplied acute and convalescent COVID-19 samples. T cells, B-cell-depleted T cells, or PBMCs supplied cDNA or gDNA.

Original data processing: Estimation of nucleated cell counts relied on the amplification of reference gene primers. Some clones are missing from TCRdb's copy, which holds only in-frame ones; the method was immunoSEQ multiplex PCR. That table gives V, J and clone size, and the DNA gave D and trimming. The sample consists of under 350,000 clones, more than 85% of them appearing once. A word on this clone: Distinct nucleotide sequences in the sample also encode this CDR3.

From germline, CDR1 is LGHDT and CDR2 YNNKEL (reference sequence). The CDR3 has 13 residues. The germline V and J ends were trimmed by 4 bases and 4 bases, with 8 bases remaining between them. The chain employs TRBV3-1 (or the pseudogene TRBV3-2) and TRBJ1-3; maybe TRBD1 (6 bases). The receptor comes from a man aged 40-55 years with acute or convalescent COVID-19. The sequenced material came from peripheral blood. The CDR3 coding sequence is TGTGCCAGCAGCCTTGGGGGCGGAAACACCATATATTTT. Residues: CASSLGGGNTIYF.